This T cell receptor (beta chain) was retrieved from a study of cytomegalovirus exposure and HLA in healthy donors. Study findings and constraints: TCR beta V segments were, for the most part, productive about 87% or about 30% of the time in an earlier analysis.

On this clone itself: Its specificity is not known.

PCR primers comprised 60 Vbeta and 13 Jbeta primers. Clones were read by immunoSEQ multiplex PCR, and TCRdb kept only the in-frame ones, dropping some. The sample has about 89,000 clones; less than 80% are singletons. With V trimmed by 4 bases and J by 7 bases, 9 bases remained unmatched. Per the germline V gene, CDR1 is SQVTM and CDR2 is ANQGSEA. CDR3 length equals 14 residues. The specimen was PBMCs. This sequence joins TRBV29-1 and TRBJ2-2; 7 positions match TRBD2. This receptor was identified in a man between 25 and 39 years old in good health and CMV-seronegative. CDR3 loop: CSVAPGLRGGELFF. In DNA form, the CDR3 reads TGCAGCGTTGCCCCGGGACTAAGAGGCGGGGAGCTGTTTTTT.